These T cell receptor beta chains were read from a single sample in a study of T cell changes during pregnancy in multiple sclerosis. Using immunoSEQ multiplex PCR, the repertoire was profiled, and TCRdb retains in-frame clones only, with some absent. The sample consists of tens of thousands of clones, roughly 92% of them appearing once. The specimen was CD4+ T cells from peripheral blood mononuclear cells, collected in the third trimester of pregnancy. These receptors were taken from a female donor with multiple sclerosis, enrolled in a pregnancy study. Both conserved end residues are part of each CDR3. Fields, in order: clone size, V gene, D gene, J gene, CDR3 DNA, CDR3 protein. D genes are given only for firm matches. A row's size may be missing; if present it is once, few, many or a size class.

NA	TRBV28	TRBD2	TRBJ2-7	TGTGCCAGCACCACGGGACTAACCTACGAGCAGTACTTC	CASTTGLTYEQYF
NA	TRBV2	NA	TRBJ2-3	TGTGCCAGCAGTGTGCAGGGCGCAAGCGATACGCAGTATTTT	CASSVQGASDTQYF
NA	TRBV12-5	NA	TRBJ2-1	TGTGCTAGTGGTTTGGACACCATTAATGAGCAGTTCTTC	CASGLDTINEQFF
NA	TRBV2	TRBD2	TRBJ2-3	TGTGCCAGCAATCGGGAGGCAGATACGCAGTATTTT	CASNREADTQYF
NA	TRBV28	NA	TRBJ1-5	TGTGCCAGCAGAGATGGCCAGTTTCCGAATCAGCCCCAGCATTTT	CASRDGQFPNQPQHF
NA	TRBV21-1	NA	TRBJ2-5	TGTGCCAGCAGCAAAGCAGAGACTAGCAACGAGACCCAGTACTTC	CASSKAETSNETQYF
NA	TRBV18	TRBD1	TRBJ2-3	TGTGCCAGCTCACCACTGGACAGGATATCCACAGATACGCAGTATTTT	CASSPLDRISTDTQYF
NA	TRBV6-5	TRBD1	TRBJ1-5	TGTGCCAGCAGCCAGGGGGCCAGCAATCAGCCCCAGCATTTT	CASSQGASNQPQHF
NA	TRBV19	TRBD1	TRBJ2-6	TGTGCCAGTAGTATCCCAACAGGGGGCGGTGGGGCCAACGTCCTGACTTTC	CASSIPTGGGGANVLTF
NA	TRBV28	NA	TRBJ1-5	TGTGCCAGCAGCCTTGCCGGGGGGGGTTTAAGCAATCAGCCCCAGCATTTT	CASSLAGGGLSNQPQHF
NA	TRBV19	TRBD2	TRBJ2-2	TGTGCCGGGTCTAGCGGGGCCTCGAACACCGGGGAGCTGTTTTTT	CAGSSGASNTGELFF
NA	TRBV19	TRBD2	TRBJ2-7	TGTGCCAGTAGTATAGCGGGCCGACTAGCGGACATCATTTACTTC	CASSIAGRLADIIYF
NA	TRBV10-3	TRBD1	TRBJ2-1	TGTGCCATAGGACAGGGAAAGAATGAGCAGTTCTTC	CAIGQGKNEQFF
NA	TRBV6-5	NA	TRBJ1-1	TGTGCCAGCAGGGGGGGACCACGCATGAACACTGAAGCTTTCTTT	CASRGGPRMNTEAFF
once	TRBV7-2	NA	TRBJ1-5	TGTGCCAGCAGCTTATCGGGGGGAGGTCAGCCCCAGCATTTT	CASSLSGGGQPQHF
NA	TRBV29-1	TRBD2	TRBJ2-5	TGCAGCGTTGCCCCTGGCGGGGGAGGAGAGACCCAGTACTTC	CSVAPGGGGETQYF
NA	TRBV7-6	NA	TRBJ1-2	TGTGCCAGCAGCTTAGATGGACGGGGATATGGCTACACCTTC	CASSLDGRGYGYTF
NA	TRBV30	TRBD1	TRBJ2-2	TGTGCCTGGGATAGGGCGACAGGGGGAGGCACCGGGGAGCTGTTTTTT	CAWDRATGGGTGELFF
once	TRBV6-5	TRBD2	TRBJ2-7	TGTGCCAGCAGTTACCTAGCGGGAGCCTCCTACGAGCAGTACTTC	CASSYLAGASYEQYF
NA	TRBV30	NA	TRBJ2-2	TGTGCCTGGAGTGTGGGGCTCGCCACCGGGGAGCTGTTTTTT	CAWSVGLATGELFF
NA	TRBV30	NA	TRBJ1-1	TGTGCCTGGAGTTTACAGGGAAACACTGAAGCTTTCTTT	CAWSLQGNTEAFF
NA	TRBV7-9	NA	TRBJ1-1	TGTGCCAGCAGCTTAGTAGGGGTTGAAGCTTTCTTT	CASSLVGVEAFF
NA	TRBV18	NA	TRBJ2-7	TGTGCCAGCTCGCCCAACAGAAACTCCTACGAGCAGTACTTC	CASSPNRNSYEQYF
NA	TRBV7-2	NA	TRBJ2-7	TGTGCCAGCAGCCTCCGCACGCTACAGGGTACCCACGAGCAGTACTTC	CASSLRTLQGTHEQYF
NA	TRBV5-6	TRBD1	TRBJ1-1	TGTGCCAGCAGCCTATGGGACAGGCCCTTGAACACTGAAGCTTTCTTT	CASSLWDRPLNTEAFF
NA	TRBV7-2	NA	TRBJ1-1	TGTGCCAGCAGCTGGCGGGAAGGGAACACTGAAGCTTTCTTT	CASSWREGNTEAFF
once	TRBV18	TRBD1	TRBJ1-2	TGTGCCAGCTCACTCTTGCCTTCTAAACAGGGGAGTGATGGCTACACCTTC	CASSLLPSKQGSDGYTF
NA	TRBV7-2	NA	TRBJ1-5	TGTGCCAGCAGCTTAGTCCCTGTTCCTGCGGGGGGTCAGCCCCAGCATTTT	CASSLVPVPAGGQPQHF
NA	TRBV5-4	NA	TRBJ1-2	TGTGCCAGCAGCGCCCCCGGGACATCGGACTATGGCTACACCTTC	CASSAPGTSDYGYTF
NA	TRBV15	NA	TRBJ2-4	TGTGCCACCAGCAGAGGTACCACTAAAAACATTCAGTACTTC	CATSRGTTKNIQYF
NA	TRBV18	TRBD1	TRBJ2-1	TGTGCCAGCTCACTACAGGGGGCCACCTACAATGAGCAGTTCTTC	CASSLQGATYNEQFF
NA	TRBV5-4	NA	TRBJ2-7	TGTGCCAGCAGCCGGGACTCTTACGAGCAGTACTTC	CASSRDSYEQYF
once	TRBV28	NA	TRBJ1-2	TGTGCCAGCAGTTTGCGGAATCGGAATGGCTACACCTTC	CASSLRNRNGYTF
NA	TRBV27	NA	TRBJ2-1	TGTGCCAGCAGTTTAGGAGGGACGCAGTTCTTC	CASSLGGTQFF
once	TRBV5-1	NA	TRBJ1-5	TGCGCCAGCAGCTTGGCTGGCCGGGGTAATCAGCCCCAGCATTTT	CASSLAGRGNQPQHF
NA	TRBV13	TRBD2	TRBJ2-7	TGTGCCAGCAGCGAGAGCGGGAGGGTCCACGAGCAGTACTTC	CASSESGRVHEQYF